This note documents a single T cell receptor beta chain sequence. The data are from a study of cytomegalovirus exposure and HLA in healthy donors. The PCR made use of 60 Vbeta and 13 Jbeta primers. The protocol was immunoSEQ multiplex PCR, while the TCRdb copy is restricted to in-frame clones and leaves out a portion. The sample consists of 100,000 to 150,000 clones, about 70% of them appearing once. The CDR3 sequence is 15 residues long. Trimming cost V 4 bases and J 3 bases; bases outside gene matches: 7. Germline CDR1 MNHNS, CDR2 SASEGT. The sequenced sample consisted of PBMCs. This receptor was taken from a woman between 35 and 50 years old in good health and CMV-seropositive. The V and J genes are TRBV6-1 and TRBJ1-1, with 8 positions matching TRBD1. The DNA of the CDR3 is TGTGCCAGCAGTGGCCGGACAGGGTGGGACACTGAAGCTTTCTTT. Translation: CASSGRTGWDTEAFF.